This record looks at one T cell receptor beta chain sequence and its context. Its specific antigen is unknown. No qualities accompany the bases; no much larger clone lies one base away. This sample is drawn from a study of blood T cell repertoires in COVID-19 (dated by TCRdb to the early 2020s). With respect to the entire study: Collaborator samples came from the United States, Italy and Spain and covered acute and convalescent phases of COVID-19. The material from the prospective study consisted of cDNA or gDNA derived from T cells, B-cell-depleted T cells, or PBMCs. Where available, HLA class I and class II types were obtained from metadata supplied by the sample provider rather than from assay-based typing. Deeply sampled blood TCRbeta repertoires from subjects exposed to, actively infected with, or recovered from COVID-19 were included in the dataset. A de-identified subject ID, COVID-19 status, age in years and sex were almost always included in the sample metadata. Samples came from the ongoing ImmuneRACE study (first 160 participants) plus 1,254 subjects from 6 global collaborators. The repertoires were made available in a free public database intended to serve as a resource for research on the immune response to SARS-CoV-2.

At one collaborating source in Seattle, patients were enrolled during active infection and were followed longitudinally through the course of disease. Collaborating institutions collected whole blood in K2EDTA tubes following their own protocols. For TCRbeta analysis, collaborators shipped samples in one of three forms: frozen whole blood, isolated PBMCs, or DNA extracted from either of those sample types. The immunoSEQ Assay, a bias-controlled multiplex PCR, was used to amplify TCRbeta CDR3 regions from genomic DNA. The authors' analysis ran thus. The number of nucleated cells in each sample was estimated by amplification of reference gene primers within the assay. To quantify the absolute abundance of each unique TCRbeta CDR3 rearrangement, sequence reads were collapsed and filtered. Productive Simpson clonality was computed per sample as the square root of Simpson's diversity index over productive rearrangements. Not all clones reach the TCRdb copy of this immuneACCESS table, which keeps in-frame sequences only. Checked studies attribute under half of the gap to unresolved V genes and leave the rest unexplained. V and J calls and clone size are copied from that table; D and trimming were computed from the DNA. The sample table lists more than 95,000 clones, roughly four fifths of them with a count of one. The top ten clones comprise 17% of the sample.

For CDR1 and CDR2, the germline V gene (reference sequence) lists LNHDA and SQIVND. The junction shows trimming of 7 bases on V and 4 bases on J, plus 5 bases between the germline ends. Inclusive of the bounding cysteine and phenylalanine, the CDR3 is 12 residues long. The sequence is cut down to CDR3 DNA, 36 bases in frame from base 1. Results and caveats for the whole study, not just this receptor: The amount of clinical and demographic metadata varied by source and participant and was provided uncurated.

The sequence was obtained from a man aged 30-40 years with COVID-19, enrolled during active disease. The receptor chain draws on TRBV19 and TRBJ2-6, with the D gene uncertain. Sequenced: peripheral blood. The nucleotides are TGTGCCAGTATGAGGGGGGCCAACGTCCTGACTTTC. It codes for CASMRGANVLTF.